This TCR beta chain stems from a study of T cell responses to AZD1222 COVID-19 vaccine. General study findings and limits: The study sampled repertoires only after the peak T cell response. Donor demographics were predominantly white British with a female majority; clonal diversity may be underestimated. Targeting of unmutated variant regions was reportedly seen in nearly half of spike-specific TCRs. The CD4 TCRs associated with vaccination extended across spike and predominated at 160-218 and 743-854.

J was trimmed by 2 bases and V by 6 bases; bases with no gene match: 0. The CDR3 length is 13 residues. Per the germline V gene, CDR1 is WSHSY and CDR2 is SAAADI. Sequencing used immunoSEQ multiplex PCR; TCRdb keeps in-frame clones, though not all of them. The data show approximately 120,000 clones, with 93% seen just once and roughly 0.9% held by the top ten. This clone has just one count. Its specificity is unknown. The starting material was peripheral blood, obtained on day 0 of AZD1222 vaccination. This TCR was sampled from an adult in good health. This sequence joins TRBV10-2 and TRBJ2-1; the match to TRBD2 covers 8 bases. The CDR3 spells CASRAGAYNEQFF. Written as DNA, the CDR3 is TGCGCCAGCAGAGCGGGAGCCTACAATGAGCAGTTCTTC.